This TCR beta chain was sequenced for a study of T cell responses to AZD1222 COVID-19 vaccine. Study-level points and caveats: White British donors predominated, females outnumbered males, and clonal diversity was possibly underestimated. Repertoires were obtained solely post-peak T cell response.

Germline V gives CDR1 SNHLY, CDR2 FYNNEI. The CDR3 extends over 13 amino acids. V was cut by 7 bases and J by 12 bases, with 19 bases left in between. A note on this clone: Its antigen is undetermined.

Measured with immunoSEQ multiplex PCR; TCRdb has only the in-frame clones, and not every one. Among approximately 200,000 clones listed, about nine tenths were seen once. V usage is TRBV2 and J usage is TRBJ2-1; a possible D gene is TRBD2 (6 bases). The origin of this receptor is an adult who received the AZD1222 COVID-19 vaccine. This material consisted of peripheral blood, taken 28 days after the second AZD1222 dose. The CDR3 bases are TGTGCCAGCAATCCGCGGACGGGAGAGGGGCAGTTCTTC. Translation gives CASNPRTGEGQFF.